The 32 T cell receptor beta chains in this list originate from one sample, sequenced in a study of vaccination effects on CD4 cells after COVID-19. Here immunoSEQ multiplex PCR was the method, and the copy in TCRdb shows in-frame clones only, minus some. Of about 33,000 clones in the sample, 72% were seen once. Pools of viral peptides were used by the ViraFEST assay to expand antigen-specific CD4+ T cells ahead of sequencing. Between days 10 and 11 of culture, CD4+ T cells were separated out. Either the BNT162b2 or mRNA-1273 vaccine was given to participants in two doses. Their antigens are not known. The sample in question was CD4+ T cells from PBMCs cultured with HCoV-229E spike peptides, obtained after COVID-19 vaccination. These receptors all come from a human donor who received a COVID-19 vaccine.

V and J are TRBV7-6 and TRBJ2-1, with 9 bases fitting TRBD2. The CDR3 has 15 amino acids. Trimming removed 5 bases from V and 5 bases from J; junction bases left unmatched: 7. Per the germline V gene, CDR1 is SGHVS and CDR2 is FNYEAQ. As DNA, the CDR3 is TGTGCCAGCAGCCGTAGCGGGAGCCCCGACAATGAGCAGTTCTTC. Translated: CASSRSGSPDNEQFF.

In DNA form, the CDR3 reads TGTGCCAGCAGCCTAGATACTTGGGGGGCGAACACTGAAGCTTTCTTT. It specifies CASSLDTWGANTEAFF. J is TRBJ1-1 and V is TRBV27; tentative D call: TRBD1 (6 bases). Trimming shortened V by 6 bases and J by 1 base, and 18 bases separated the two germline ends. The CDR3 length is 16 residues. The germline CDR1 and CDR2 sequences are MNHEY and SMNVEV (reference sequence).

This chain connects TRBV18 to TRBJ1-1; weak D call: TRBD1 (5 bases). This CDR3 comprises 13 residues. Looked up from germline, CDR1 is KGHSH and CDR2 is LQKENI. V was pared by 3 bases and J by 3 bases, with 8 bases between. The CDR3 sequence is CASSPGQDTEAFF. DNA of the CDR3: TGTGCCAGCTCACCTGGACAAGACACTGAAGCTTTCTTT.

In its sample, this clone ranks as medium-sized. The V gene is TRBV18, the J gene TRBJ1-3, with no clear D. The CDR3 runs to 12 residues. Germline values: CDR1 KGHSH, CDR2 LQKENI. With 8 bases removed from V and 6 bases from J, the gap between germline ends came to 11 bases. The CDR3 coding sequence is TGTGCCAGCGAGAAAACAGAAAACACCATATATTTT. Encoded protein: CASEKTENTIYF.

The J gene is TRBJ2-7, the V gene TRBV5-1, with TRBD1 identical over 8 bases. Germline CDR1 is SGHRS and CDR2 is YFSETQ. CDR3 length equals 18 residues. V lost 1 base to trimming and J lost 1 base; unmatched junction nucleotides: 13. Written as DNA, the CDR3 is TGCGCCAGCAGCTTGCGAACCTCCGACAGGGGACAATCCTACGAGCAGTACTTC. It yields the protein CASSLRTSDRGQSYEQYF.

This clone was detected a few times. CDR3 protein: CATSDPIGFGSNTGELFF. The DNA for the CDR3 is TGTGCCACCAGTGACCCGATTGGTTTCGGCTCGAACACCGGGGAGCTGTTTTTT. The chain has TRBV24-1 and TRBJ2-2; D remains unclear. V lost 4 bases and J 0 bases, leaving 17 bases between the germline ends. The CDR3 runs to 18 residues. CDR1 is KGHDR and CDR2 is SFDVKD in the germline V gene.

The table lists this clone with a few counts. V is TRBV10-3 and J is TRBJ1-6; 9 bases are a match to TRBD1. Germline V gene data show CDR1 as ENHRY and CDR2 as SYGVKD. The V segment lost 3 bases and the J segment 9 bases; nucleotides outside the gene matches: 6. CDR3 size: 15 residues. This CDR3 reads CAISDTGTGTSPLHF. In DNA form, the CDR3 reads TGTGCCATCAGTGATACCGGGACAGGGACTTCACCCCTCCACTTT.

This clone qualifies as medium-sized. Here the CDR3 DNA reads TGTGCCAGCGGGACAGACGATTATACGCAGTATTTT. This encodes CASGTDDYTQYF. V usage is TRBV9 and J usage is TRBJ2-3; 7 bases map to TRBD1. This CDR3 is built from 12 residues. Losses at the gene ends were 7 bases for V and 7 bases for J; bases not matched to a gene: 6. Germline-derived CDR1 and CDR2 are SGDLS and YYNGEE.

This chain connects TRBV19 to TRBJ1-4, with D perhaps TRBD1 (5 bases). V was shortened by 3 bases and J by 3 bases, with 17 bases between the two germline ends. Germline-derived CDR1 and CDR2 are LNHDA and SQIVND (reference sequence). CDR3 length: 17 residues. As DNA, the CDR3 is TGTGCCAGTAGTATCCTACAGGTTGGGCGCCCTAATGAAAAACTGTTTTTT. Protein: CASSILQVGRPNEKLFF.

The genes are TRBV11-2 and TRBJ1-2, with unresolved D. The length of the CDR3 is 14 residues. The V gene's germline CDR1 is SGHAT and CDR2 FQNNGV. Trimming removed 1 base from V and 2 bases from J, with 8 bases in between. DNA of the CDR3: TGTGCCAGCAGCTTAGGTGCGGGGAACTATGGCTACACCTTC. This translates into CASSLGAGNYGYTF.

V is TRBV14 and J is TRBJ1-2, with D tentatively TRBD1 (6 bases). V gave up 6 bases and J gave up 5 bases, with 13 bases separating them. Germline V gene sequence: CDR1 SGHDN, CDR2 FVKESK. The CDR3 has 13 residues. DNA of the CDR3: TGTGCCAGCAGTCGGGGGCCGCTTTATGGCTACACCTTC. Amino acid sequence: CASSRGPLYGYTF. Looking up the rest from reference TRBV14 and TRBJ1-2 gives the full variable domain: EAGVTQFPSHSVIEKGQTVTLRCDPISGHDNLYWYRRVMGKEIKFLLHFVKESKQDESGMPNNRFLAERTGGTYSTLKVQPAELEDSGVYFCASSRGPLYGYTFGSGTRLTVV.

The rearrangement links TRBV7-8 to TRBJ2-2; 7 nucleotides align to TRBD1. Per the germline V gene, CDR1 is SGHVS and CDR2 is FQNEAQ. Trimming took 5 bases from V and 2 from J; bases not matched to a gene: 5. The CDR3 runs to 15 residues. The CDR3 loop reads CASSLRQGNTGELFF. CDR3 coding DNA: TGTGCCAGCAGCCTTAGACAGGGAAACACCGGGGAGCTGTTTTTT.

The table lists this clone with a few counts. The rearrangement joins TRBV10-3 to TRBJ1-3, with unresolved D. Trimming shortened V by 3 bases and J by 2 bases, and 5 bases separated the two germline ends. CDR1 is ENHRY and CDR2 is SYGVKD in the germline V gene. This CDR3 region has 13 residues. The CDR3 region is CAISDNAGNTIYF. The CDR3 nucleotides are TGTGCCATCAGTGATAACGCTGGAAACACCATATATTTT.

The rearrangement joins TRBV5-4 to TRBJ2-5; 10 bases fit TRBD2. V lost 1 base, J lost 5 bases, and 5 bases stayed unmatched. CDR1 is SGHNT and CDR2 is YYREEE in the germline V gene (reference sequence). This CDR3 region has 15 residues. DNA of the CDR3: TGTGCCAGCAGCTTGTTAGCGGGAGGCACCGAGACCCAGTACTTC. Its protein is CASSLLAGGTETQYF.

The chain employs TRBV7-9 and TRBJ2-5; D possibly corresponds to TRBD2 (5 bases). V was clipped by 1 base and J by 5 bases, with 17 bases between them. The length of the CDR3 is 16 residues. From germline, CDR1 is SEHNR and CDR2 FQNEAQ (reference sequence). The CDR3 here is CASSLERAVDGETQYF. The CDR3 nucleotides are TGTGCCAGCAGCTTAGAGAGAGCGGTCGACGGGGAGACCCAGTACTTC.

The chain uses TRBV6-5 and TRBJ1-5, with TRBD1 as a possible D gene (5 bases). Germline CDR1 and CDR2: MNHEY and SVGAGI. The CDR3 spans 13 residues. Trimming stripped 6 bases from V and 1 base from J, with 7 bases between. The CDR3: CASSGQSNQPQHF. CDR3 DNA sequence: TGTGCCAGCAGCGGACAAAGCAATCAGCCCCAGCATTTT.

The V gene is TRBV11-2, the J gene TRBJ2-7, with D hard to call. There are 14 residues in the CDR3. The V and J ends lost 3 bases and 5 bases respectively, with 14 bases between them. Germline V lookup: CDR1 SGHAT, CDR2 FQNNGV. The CDR3 loop is CASSFLQAEDEQYF. CDR3 in DNA: TGTGCCAGCAGCTTTCTCCAGGCCGAGGACGAGCAGTACTTC.

This sequence joins TRBV19 and TRBJ1-3; D is ambiguous. The CDR3 is made up of 14 amino acids. The germline CDR1 and CDR2 sequences are LNHDA and SQIVND (reference sequence). Deletions cut 0 bases from V and 0 bases from J, with 3 bases between. CDR3 DNA sequence: TGTGCCAGTAGTATAGACTACTCTGGAAACACCATATATTTT. As protein: CASSIDYSGNTIYF.

This clone was seen a few times. The chain links TRBV11-2 to TRBJ1-2; D uncertain. The germline CDR1 and CDR2 sequences are SGHAT and FQNNGV. The CDR3 totals 15 residues. V was shortened by 1 base and J by 4 bases, with 13 bases between the two germline ends. CDR3 coding DNA: TGTGCCAGCAGCTTAGGCCGAGGTGGACCCTATGGCTACACCTTC. Protein sequence: CASSLGRGGPYGYTF.

This chain uses TRBV24-1 with TRBJ2-3, with 7 bases fitting TRBD2. This CDR3 is 17 amino acids long. The junction had 15 bases not matched to a gene; V was cut back by 5 bases and J by 5 bases. Germline CDR1 and CDR2: KGHDR and SFDVKD. CDR3 in DNA: TGTGCCACCAGTGCCCGTGGGGGGAGGGAGGTGGAAGATACGCAGTATTTT. It specifies CATSARGGREVEDTQYF.

The chain couples TRBV3-1 (or the pseudogene TRBV3-2) to TRBJ1-1; D uncertain. V dropped 3 bases and J dropped 2 bases, with 10 bases sitting between them. The CDR3 runs 14 residues. Germline V gene lookup returns CDR1 LGHDT and CDR2 YNNKEL (reference sequence). The CDR3 protein is CASSQFAINTEAFF. CDR3 nucleotides: TGTGCCAGCAGCCAGTTCGCTATTAACACTGAAGCTTTCTTT.

The J gene is TRBJ2-3, the V gene TRBV30; D may match TRBD1 or TRBD2 (5 bases each). Germline V gene sequence: CDR1 GTSNPN, CDR2 SVGIG (reference sequence). V was shortened by 7 bases and J by 3 bases, with 20 bases between the two germline ends. CDR3 length equals 15 residues. CDR3 coding DNA: TGTGCCTCCCGTCGACTCCGGGGCGTGACAGATACGCAGTATTTT. Translated: CASRRLRGVTDTQYF.

J is TRBJ2-7 and V is TRBV6-5; 8 bases are a match to TRBD1. The germline V gene encodes CDR1 MNHEY and CDR2 SVGAGI. The CDR3 runs to 13 residues. V lost 6 bases, J lost 3 bases, and 4 bases stayed unmatched. The DNA of the CDR3 is TGTGCCAGCAGACAGGGGGGAAACTACGAGCAGTACTTC. This codes for CASRQGGNYEQYF.

V gene TRBV19 combines with J gene TRBJ2-1; perhaps D is TRBD1 or TRBD2 (6 bases each). The CDR3 contains 16 residues. The V end was cut by 0 bases, the J end by 5 bases, with 14 bases between. CDR1 is LNHDA and CDR2 is SQIVND in the germline V gene (reference sequence). The CDR3 nucleotides read TGTGCCAGTAGTATAGATGCGCAGGGGACTCACAATGAGCAGTTCTTC. It codes for CASSIDAQGTHNEQFF.

J is TRBJ1-2 and V is TRBV6-5, with D uncertain. Germline V gene sequence: CDR1 MNHEY, CDR2 SVGAGI. The CDR3 runs to 14 residues. V was shortened by 6 bases and J by 5 bases, with 16 bases between the two germline ends. The CDR3 bases are TGTGCCAGCAGCCCCGGAGGGTGGGAATATGGCTACACCTTC. Translated, it gives CASSPGGWEYGYTF.

The chain uses TRBV5-4 and TRBJ2-3; TRBD2 matches at 11 bases. Trimming removed 0 bases from V and 4 bases from J; junction bases left unmatched: 4. The CDR3 contains 16 residues. CDR1 is SGHNT and CDR2 is YYREEE in the germline V gene (reference sequence). The CDR3 coding sequence is TGTGCCAGCAGCTTGGTGGTAGCGGGGGGGCCAGATACGCAGTATTTT. Encoded protein: CASSLVVAGGPDTQYF.

The rearrangement joins TRBV7-9 to TRBJ1-5; D not resolved. The CDR3 spans 13 residues. Trimming cost V 2 bases and J 4 bases, with 6 bases left between them. Germline CDR1 and CDR2: SEHNR and FQNEAQ (reference sequence). CDR3 DNA sequence: TGTGCCAGCAGCTTAACAAATAATCAGCCCCAGCATTTT. This sequence encodes CASSLTNNQPQHF.

V usage is TRBV2 and J usage is TRBJ1-2; D is unclear. The CDR3 totals 13 residues. The germline CDR1 and CDR2 sequences are SNHLY and FYNNEI. With 6 bases removed from V and 0 bases from J, the gap between germline ends came to 8 bases. The CDR3 loop is CASSTQSNYGYTF. CDR3 DNA sequence: TGTGCCAGCAGCACACAGTCTAACTATGGCTACACCTTC.

This clone was counted a single time. The rearrangement joins TRBV7-9 to TRBJ1-1; D possibly corresponds to TRBD1 (5 bases). This CDR3 is built from 15 residues. Germline CDR1 SEHNR, CDR2 FQNEAQ (reference sequence). Deletions cut 0 bases from V and 0 bases from J, with 8 bases between. CDR3 coding DNA: TGTGCCAGCAGCTTAGCGGGGGGGTTGAACACTGAAGCTTTCTTT. It translates to CASSLAGGLNTEAFF.

This chain uses TRBV28 with TRBJ1-3, with D possibly being TRBD1 (6 bases). This CDR3 has 17 residues. The V gene's germline CDR1 is MDHEN and CDR2 SYDVKM. Trimming pared 5 bases from V and 0 bases from J, leaving 17 bases between. The CDR3 sequence: CASSRRTAATSGNTIYF. The CDR3 coding sequence is TGTGCCAGCAGTCGGAGGACAGCGGCGACCTCTGGAAACACCATATATTTT.

The chain couples TRBV5-1 to TRBJ2-1; TRBD2 matches 15 bases. Germline V CDR1 and CDR2: SGHRS, YFSETQ. CDR3 length equals 20 residues. Losses at the gene ends were 4 bases for V and 10 bases for J; bases not matched to a gene: 21. The CDR3 DNA is TGCGCCAGCAGCACGGGACTAGCGGGAGGAACCATCGGATTTCCAGAAGAGCAGTTCTTC. Translated, it gives CASSTGLAGGTIGFPEEQFF.

This clone was found a few times. This chain connects TRBV7-2 to TRBJ1-2; D unresolved. Germline assignment: CDR1 SGHTA and CDR2 FQGNSA. This CDR3 contains 14 residues. Trimming removed 0 bases from V and 4 bases from J, with 9 bases in between. In nucleotides, the CDR3 is TGTGCCAGCAGCTTAGCGTCGGAGGTCTATGGCTACACCTTC. Protein sequence: CASSLASEVYGYTF.